This paragraph covers one TCR beta chain sequence. Its antigen is still unknown. Base qualities were left out, and no much larger clone turns up one base away. The library was obtained by 5' RACE. The sequencing machine was a NextSeq 500. The TCR library protocol attached unique molecular identifiers to individual cDNA molecules to correct for sequencing error and PCR bias. Both TCR alpha and beta chains were sequenced, and tight co-correlation was observed between alpha and beta sequence abundances in each sample. As for how the authors treated the data: Decombinator V4 was used to annotate the V gene, J gene and CDR3 of the TCR sequences. TCRs were defined as expanded if a significant change between any two time points was detected under a Poisson model with p below 0.0001. Abundances of TCRs were expressed as counts per million after normalisation to the total number of TCRs sequenced in each sample. VDJdb, accessed 1 November 2021, was searched for CMV, EBV and SARS-CoV-2 annotated TCRs, excluding TCRs annotated for multiple antigens. Through fastp at Q25 and MiXCR, TCRdb rebuilt clones from the public reads, retaining in-frame beta chains. Records with the same CDR3 protein are collapsed into one entry carrying the most frequent genes and DNA. These V and J calls rely on TCRdb rather than the paper's analysis. The table for this sample lists about 100,000 distinct CDR3 sequences; roughly 12% of them were counted only once. Of the sample, less than 3.5% is held by the ten largest clones.

These data are taken from a study of early T cells in non-severe SARS-CoV-2 infection (dated by TCRdb to about 2021). Describing the broader study: Because TCR sequencing was done on bulk RNA from unsorted whole blood, the alpha and beta chains could not be paired. Overall results and qualifications from the work: VDJdb matching was skewed toward anti-spike CD8 responses and likely underestimated virus-specific expansions, missing private and CD4 specificities.

A case-control design nested within a healthcare worker cohort in London, UK, was used, with weekly nasopharyngeal swab PCR tests and blood sampling performed. Healthcare workers were recruited during the week of the UK lockdown, between 23 and 31 March 2020, and followed weekly for up to roughly 15 weeks. The sequenced sample consisted of whole blood. The TCR comes from an adult who was a healthcare worker with PCR-confirmed SARS-CoV-2 infection or an uninfected control (not recorded which).

The CDR3 loop reads CASSTHSGRSNIQYF. In nucleotides, the sequence is TGTGCCAGCAGCACCCATAGCGGGAGATCTAACATTCAGTACTTC. Recombination joined TRBV21-1 with TRBJ2-4; no DNA check was done on the table's D call, TRBD2. TRBV21-1 is reported as a pseudogene. The CDR3 starts with the cysteine, ends with the phenylalanine, and has 15 residues. Of the read, only the CDR3 DNA is kept; its 45 bases are in frame from base 1.